Below are 9 T cell receptor beta chains sequenced from a single sample in a study of cytomegalovirus exposure and HLA in healthy donors. TCRdb keeps only in-frame clones here, not all; method: immunoSEQ multiplex PCR. This table holds about 160,000 clones, 80% to 85% found once. Material: PBMCs. The receptors stem from a man aged 25-45 years in good health and CMV-seropositive.

Written as DNA, the CDR3 is TGTGCCAGCAGCCGGAGCTCCTACAATGAGCAGTTCTTC. It specifies CASSRSSYNEQFF. V is TRBV4-2 and J is TRBJ2-1, with no clear D. Trimming shortened V by 4 bases and J by 0 bases, and 4 bases separated the two germline ends. Germline CDR1 is LGHNA and CDR2 is YNFKEQ. The CDR3 contains 13 residues.

V and J are TRBV7-9 and TRBJ1-1; D might be TRBD1 (5 bases). Germline V lookup: CDR1 SEHNR, CDR2 FQNEAQ (reference sequence). The CDR3 spans 14 residues. V lost 6 bases to trimming and J lost 5 bases, with 16 bases between them. CDR3 DNA: TGTGCCAGCAGTCCCCGCCAGGGTAGGACTGAAGCTTTCTTT. Translating gives CASSPRQGRTEAFF. Based on the CDR3 plus reference TRBV7-9 and TRBJ1-1, the full variable domain is DTGVSQNPRHKITKRGQNVTFRCDPISEHNRLYWYRQTLGQGPEFLTYFQNEAQLEKSRLLSDRFSAERPKGSFSTLEIQRTEQGDSAMYLCASSPRQGRTEAFFGQGTRLTVV.

As DNA, the CDR3 is TGTGCCAGCAGCTGGGGACTTGAAAGAGACGAGCAGTACTTC. Amino acids: CASSWGLERDEQYF. The chain couples TRBV7-8 to TRBJ2-7; maybe TRBD2 (6 bases). With 4 bases removed from V and 5 bases from J, the gap between germline ends came to 15 bases. CDR1 is SGHVS, CDR2 FQNEAQ, per germline. The CDR3 contains 14 residues.

The chain carries TRBV6-1 and TRBJ1-5; D is unresolved. This CDR3 has 15 residues. Germline CDR1 MNHNS, CDR2 SASEGT. V lost 9 bases and J 0 bases, leaving 15 bases between the germline ends. The CDR3 DNA is TGTGCCAGTGGGCAGGAATTCAATAGCAATCAGCCCCAGCATTTT. It specifies CASGQEFNSNQPQHF.

This clone was observed a handful of times. The rearrangement links TRBV20-1 to TRBJ2-1; D call uncertain. This CDR3 is built from 11 residues. Germline V gene data show CDR1 as DFQATT and CDR2 as SNEGSKA (reference sequence). Trimming removed 7 bases from V and 4 bases from J, with 8 bases in between. For the CDR3, the DNA is TGCAGTGTTTTACAGTACAATGAGCAGTTCTTC. Translating gives CSVLQYNEQFF.

The CDR3 DNA reads as TGTGCCAGCAGCCGAGCGGGAGGGACGAACAATGAGCAGTTCTTC. This sequence encodes CASSRAGGTNNEQFF. The rearrangement uses TRBV7-3 and TRBJ2-1, with 10 nucleotides matching TRBD2. The CDR3 has 15 residues. Trimming cost V 5 bases and J 5 bases; bases outside gene matches: 6. Germline loops: CDR1 SGHTA, CDR2 FQGTGA.

V gene TRBV28 combines with J gene TRBJ1-2, with D possibly being TRBD1 (6 bases). Looked up from germline, CDR1 is MDHEN and CDR2 is SYDVKM. CDR3 length equals 16 residues. Trimming took 3 bases from V and 4 from J, leaving 18 bases between them. The CDR3 is CASSFNNRALGYGYTF. Written as DNA, the CDR3 is TGTGCCAGCAGTTTCAATAACAGGGCCTTAGGCTATGGCTACACCTTC.

The chain recombines TRBV2 with TRBJ1-5, with 9 bases matching TRBD1. Germline V lookup: CDR1 SNHLY, CDR2 FYNNEI. Trimming took 4 bases from V and 1 from J; bases not matched to a gene: 5. The CDR3 has 16 amino acids. The CDR3: CASSAGTGWSNQPQHF. CDR3 sequence (DNA): TGTGCCAGCAGTGCCGGGACAGGGTGGAGCAATCAGCCCCAGCATTTT.

The rearrangement links TRBV13 to TRBJ1-2; tentatively, D is TRBD1 (6 bases). Trimming pared 4 bases from V and 6 bases from J, leaving 15 bases between. CDR1 and CDR2 (germline): PRHDT, FYEKMQ (reference sequence). This CDR3 has 14 amino acids. The CDR3 nucleotides read TGTGCCAGCAGCTACCTCAGGGGCCCAAATGGCTACACCTTC. It translates to CASSYLRGPNGYTF.